This T cell receptor (beta chain) was found in a study of cytomegalovirus exposure and HLA in healthy donors. Whole-study findings and limits: CMV serostatus was the only recorded immune exposure for donors. Common viral pathogens seemed to be connected with several of the most significant clusters, according to a later analysis.

In this sample, this clone turned up once. Its matching antigen is unknown. Primers: 60 Vbeta forward and 13 Jbeta reverse. Sequencing used immunoSEQ multiplex PCR; TCRdb keeps in-frame clones, though not all of them. This sample has about 98,000 clones; around 76% occur once, and the top ten carry roughly 7.7%. The CDR3 is 16 residues long. The trim removed 6 bases at V and 2 bases at J, leaving 9 bases unmatched. Germline loops: CDR1 MNHNY, CDR2 SVGAGI (reference sequence). This TCR was recovered from a human donor in good health. Sequencing used PBMCs. The genes are TRBV6-6 and TRBJ2-7, with TRBD2 matching 11 bases. The CDR3 sequence is CASSRPGTSGTYEQYF. CDR3 nucleotide sequence: TGTGCCAGCAGCCGGCCCGGGACTAGCGGAACCTACGAGCAGTACTTC.